A single sample is the source of the 27 T cell receptor beta chains below, sequenced in a study of sequential checkpoint blockade in melanoma. Data came from immunoSEQ multiplex PCR; TCRdb stores just in-frame clones and leaves some out. The profile shows more than 10,000 clones, 60% to 70% of them singletons. Treatment meaning: randomized to nivolumab then ipilimumab (arm A) or the reverse (arm B). Sequenced here: CD8+ T cells sorted from blood (inferred from file names), sampled from a patient given nivolumab and ipilimumab in sequence. These receptors all stem from a human donor with melanoma.

In its sample, this clone ranks as medium-sized (0.01 to 0.1%). The V and J genes are TRBV7-9 and TRBJ1-2; TRBD1 matches at 9 bases. After removal of 5 bases from V and 2 bases from J, the junction contained 6 bases not matched to a gene. There are 15 residues in the CDR3. Germline lookup yields CDR1 SEHNR and CDR2 FQNEAQ (reference sequence). The CDR3 sequence: CASSIPGTGNYGYTF. CDR3 nucleotide sequence: TGTGCCAGCAGCATCCCTGGGACAGGGAACTATGGCTACACCTTC.

In its sample, this clone was seen a few times. The chain joins TRBV7-9 to TRBJ2-7; D gene unclear. CDR1 and CDR2 (germline): SEHNR, FQNEAQ (reference sequence). There are 12 residues in the CDR3. Trimming left V 2 bases short and J 5 bases short, with 7 bases between. Here the CDR3 reads CASSLFGDEQYF. CDR3 nucleotide sequence: TGTGCCAGCAGCTTATTCGGTGACGAGCAGTACTTC.

This chain uses TRBV19 with TRBJ2-1, with 8 bases identical to TRBD2. Germline values: CDR1 LNHDA, CDR2 SQIVND (reference sequence). The V gene end was trimmed by 4 bases and the J gene end by 8 bases; junction bases not matched to a gene: 10. The CDR3 consists of 15 residues. The CDR3 DNA sequence: TGTGCCAGTAGTACCCACGGGAGGGCCGAAGATGAGCAGTTCTTC. The encoded protein is CASSTHGRAEDEQFF.

The rearrangement uses TRBV19 and TRBJ2-7, with a weak D call TRBD1 (5 bases). Between the trimmed V and J ends, which lost 1 base and 3 bases, there was a span of 10 bases. Germline CDR1 is LNHDA and CDR2 is SQIVND (reference sequence). The CDR3 loop spans 14 amino acids. The CDR3 DNA reads TGTGCCAGTAGTATAGTGGCAGGGATCTACGAGCAGTACTTC. It yields the protein CASSIVAGIYEQYF. Drawing the rest from reference TRBV19 and TRBJ2-7, the complete variable domain is DGGITQSPKYLFRKEGQNVTLSCEQNLNHDAMYWYRQDPGQGLRLIYYSQIVNDFQKGDIAEGYSVSREKKESFPLTVTSAQKNPTAFYLCASSIVAGIYEQYFGPGTRLTVT.

This chain joins TRBV15 and TRBJ1-1, with D perhaps matching TRBD1 (6 bases). The CDR3 runs to 13 residues. V was pared by 4 bases and J by 6 bases, with 12 bases between. Germline lookup yields CDR1 LNHNV and CDR2 YYDKDF (reference sequence). This chain's CDR3 is CATSMGAAAEAFF. The CDR3 DNA reads as TGTGCCACCAGCATGGGGGCTGCGGCTGAAGCTTTCTTT.

The chain combines TRBV27 with TRBJ2-1; D not certain. V lost 5 bases, J lost 0 bases, and 8 bases lay in between. Germline CDR1 reads MNHEY; CDR2 reads SMNVEV (reference sequence). The CDR3 has 14 residues. The CDR3 DNA is TGTGCCAGCAGTGGTGTGAGCTCCTACAATGAGCAGTTCTTC. The encoded protein is CASSGVSSYNEQFF.

The chain joins TRBV9 to TRBJ2-3, with TRBD1 identical over 8 bases. The CDR3 covers 14 residues. CDR1 is SGDLS, CDR2 YYNGEE, per germline. The V segment lost 2 bases and the J segment 2 bases; nucleotides outside the gene matches: 1. For the CDR3, the DNA is TGTGCCAGCAGCGTGGACAGGGTCACAGATACGCAGTATTTT. This gives the protein CASSVDRVTDTQYF. The variable domain in full, completed from reference TRBV9 and TRBJ2-3, reads DSGVTQTPKHLITATGQRVTLRCSPRSGDLSVYWYQQSLDQGLQFLIQYYNGEERAKGNILERFSAQQFPDLHSELNLSSLELGDSALYFCASSVDRVTDTQYFGPGTRLTVL.

This chain connects TRBV4-3 to TRBJ2-7, with D maybe TRBD2 (5 bases). CDR3 size: 16 residues. Looked up from germline, CDR1 is LGHNA and CDR2 is YSLEER. V lost 4 bases to trimming and J lost 0 bases, with 16 bases between them. The CDR3 DNA sequence: TGCGCCAGCAGCCCAGACGTAGGGCTAGCCTCCTACGAGCAGTACTTC. This gives the protein CASSPDVGLASYEQYF.

V gene TRBV28 combines with J gene TRBJ1-2, with 8 nucleotides matching TRBD1. The CDR3 length is 14 residues. V lost 8 bases to trimming and J lost 7 bases; unmatched junction nucleotides: 12. From germline, CDR1 is MDHEN and CDR2 SYDVKM. The CDR3 DNA reads as TGTGCCAGCGTTGGGGCAGGGGGCGCGAGTGGCTACACCTTC. The encoded protein is CASVGAGGASGYTF.

In regard to this clone: The likely explanation is a read error, given a far larger clone one base away. Written as DNA, the CDR3 is TGTGCCAGCAGCTTGGTAAGGGGCAGGGTTGGCTCCTACGAGCAGTACTTC. It yields the protein CASSLVRGRVGSYEQYF. This chain connects TRBV7-6 to TRBJ2-7; a possible D gene is TRBD1 (5 bases). The CDR3 is made up of 17 amino acids. Per germline, CDR1 SGHVS and CDR2 FNYEAQ. V gave up 3 bases and J gave up 0 bases, with 18 bases separating them.

This chain uses TRBV4-1 with TRBJ1-2, with 7 bases fitting TRBD1. The CDR3 covers 17 residues. CDR1 is MGHRA and CDR2 is YSYEKL in the germline V gene. Trimming cost V 3 bases and J 4 bases; bases outside gene matches: 14. In DNA form, the CDR3 reads TGCGCCAGCAGCCATGATCTTCCGGGACAGCAAGTCTATGGCTACACCTTC. The encoded protein is CASSHDLPGQQVYGYTF.

The chain joins TRBV5-1 to TRBJ1-1; 7 bases fit TRBD1. This CDR3 is 16 amino acids long. V was clipped by 0 bases and J by 3 bases; unmatched bases: 8. Germline CDR1 is SGHRS and CDR2 is YFSETQ. Here the CDR3 reads CASSLVDPGGDTEAFF. In DNA, the CDR3 is TGCGCCAGCAGCTTGGTAGACCCAGGGGGAGACACTGAAGCTTTCTTT.

The chain recombines TRBV4-1 with TRBJ1-5; D is undetermined. V lost 1 base and J lost 5, with 9 bases in between. In germline, CDR1 is MGHRA, CDR2 YSYEKL. The CDR3 sequence is 14 residues long. As DNA, the CDR3 is TGCGCCAGCAGCCAAGTCACGGGAGATCAGCCCCAGCATTTT. Residues: CASSQVTGDQPQHF.

The gene calls are TRBV27 and TRBJ1-1, with 9 bases lining up with TRBD1. This CDR3 is built from 15 residues. Per the germline V gene, CDR1 is MNHEY and CDR2 is SMNVEV (reference sequence). V was clipped by 6 bases and J by 0 bases; unmatched bases: 5. CDR3 loop: CASRGQGIMNTEAFF. CDR3 nucleotides: TGTGCCAGCAGGGGACAGGGAATTATGAACACTGAAGCTTTCTTT.

The chain has TRBV9 and TRBJ2-1; 9 bases align to TRBD1. The CDR3 runs 15 residues. Germline V gene data show CDR1 as SGDLS and CDR2 as YYNGEE. V trimming: 3 bases; J trimming: 2 bases; junction bases outside the gene matches: 3. The CDR3 spells CASSGRDRAYNEQFF. The CDR3 nucleotides are TGTGCCAGCAGCGGACGGGACAGGGCCTACAATGAGCAGTTCTTC. Together with reference TRBV9 and TRBJ2-1, the CDR3 gives the full variable domain: DSGVTQTPKHLITATGQRVTLRCSPRSGDLSVYWYQQSLDQGLQFLIQYYNGEERAKGNILERFSAQQFPDLHSELNLSSLELGDSALYFCASSGRDRAYNEQFFGPGTRLTVL.

This clone is labeled as medium-sized. The J gene is TRBJ1-3, the V gene TRBV19; possible D gene TRBD1, 5 bases. The CDR3 runs to 14 residues. Germline CDR1 reads LNHDA; CDR2 reads SQIVND (reference sequence). Trimming cost V 5 bases and J 0 bases, with 8 bases left between them. In DNA form, the CDR3 reads TGTGCCAGTAGTCGCGACAGCTCTGGAAACACCATATATTTT. Translation: CASSRDSSGNTIYF.

The chain combines TRBV27 with TRBJ2-7; 8 nucleotides line up with TRBD1. V shed 5 bases, J shed 7 bases, and the junction held 10 bases outside the gene matches. The CDR3 covers 14 residues. Germline V CDR1 and CDR2: MNHEY, SMNVEV (reference sequence). The CDR3 protein is CASSPGTGMGEQYF. As DNA, the CDR3 is TGTGCCAGCAGTCCTGGGACAGGAATGGGAGAGCAGTACTTC.

The chain joins TRBV18 to TRBJ2-7, with TRBD2 as a possible D gene (6 bases). V was trimmed by 3 bases and J by 2 bases, leaving 17 bases between them. In germline, CDR1 is KGHSH, CDR2 LQKENI. This CDR3 comprises 16 residues. This CDR3 reads CASSPGLGYGTYEQYF. For the CDR3, the DNA is TGTGCCAGCTCACCGGGACTCGGGTACGGTACCTACGAGCAGTACTTC.

V and J are TRBV5-1 and TRBJ2-5; 7 nucleotides agree with TRBD1. The last part of the DNA fits TRBJ2-7 better; the J call may be wrong. The CDR3 consists of 16 residues. Germline V gene lookup returns CDR1 SGHRS and CDR2 YFSETQ. Written as DNA, the CDR3 is TGCGCCAGCAGCTTGGCCGGGACAGAGTACTCCTACGAGCAGTACTTC. Translating it yields CASSLAGTEYSYEQYF.

The CDR3 nucleotides read TGTGCCAGTACCCCCCGGGAGGGCACCGGGGAGCTGTTTTTT. This gives the protein CASTPREGTGELFF. The rearrangement links TRBV19 to TRBJ2-2; 8 nucleotides align to TRBD2. The V segment lost 7 bases and the J segment 4 bases; nucleotides outside the gene matches: 5. The CDR3 totals 14 residues. The germline CDR1 and CDR2 sequences are LNHDA and SQIVND (reference sequence).

The V and J genes are TRBV5-8 and TRBJ1-4; 7 bases are a match to TRBD1. Germline V gives CDR1 SGHTS, CDR2 YDEGEE. This CDR3 region has 15 residues. With 0 bases clipped from V and 3 bases from J, the junction kept 2 bases outside the gene matches. The CDR3: CASSLGQGSNEKLFF. In DNA, the CDR3 is TGTGCCAGCAGCTTGGGACAGGGCTCTAATGAAAAACTGTTTTTT.

V and J are TRBV28 and TRBJ1-1; TRBD1 aligns across 8 bases. The CDR3 length is 17 residues. The junction had 8 bases not matched to a gene; V was cut back by 2 bases and J by 0 bases. Germline V CDR1 and CDR2: MDHEN, SYDVKM. CDR3 bases: TGTGCCAGCAGTTTAATCCCTGGACAGGGCCTGAACACTGAAGCTTTCTTT. It is translated as CASSLIPGQGLNTEAFF.

The J gene is TRBJ2-6, the V gene TRBV4-2; possible D gene TRBD1, 6 bases. The V gene lost 0 bases and the J gene lost 2 bases, with 14 bases spanning the gap. Looked up from germline, CDR1 is LGHNA and CDR2 is YNFKEQ. This CDR3 comprises 18 residues. CDR3 sequence: CASSQDLRNRAGANVLTF. DNA for the CDR3: TGTGCCAGCAGCCAAGACCTCAGGAACAGGGCTGGGGCCAACGTCCTGACTTTC.

The genes are TRBV10-3 and TRBJ1-1, with D perhaps TRBD1 (5 bases). CDR3 size: 16 residues. V was pared by 7 bases and J by 3 bases, with 21 bases between. CDR1 ENHRY and CDR2 SYGVKD come from the germline V gene. The CDR3 nucleotides read TGTGCCATCAAAGAGGGGACGGGGGTTGGAGACACTGAAGCTTTCTTT. It codes for CAIKEGTGVGDTEAFF.

In its sample, this clone is medium-sized (0.01 to 0.1%). This chain joins TRBV10-3 and TRBJ1-4; D possibly corresponds to TRBD1 (6 bases). Per germline, CDR1 ENHRY and CDR2 SYGVKD. Trimming cost V 6 bases and J 2 bases, with 19 bases left between them. CDR3 length: 17 residues. The CDR3 reads CAISERATGPTNEKLFF. The DNA for the CDR3 is TGTGCCATCAGCGAGAGGGCGACAGGCCCCACTAATGAAAAACTGTTTTTT.

By sample share, this clone is medium-sized (0.01 to 0.1%). The rearrangement joins TRBV5-3 to TRBJ2-7, with 15 bases matching TRBD2. TRBV5-3 is recorded as an ORF, its role being uncertain. Germline trimming cut 4 bases from V and 7 bases from J; bases unmatched to any gene: 15. The length of the CDR3 is 18 residues. In DNA, the CDR3 is TGTGCCAGAAGCGCGGGACTAGCGGGAGGCCCCCTTCTTTCGGAGCAGTACTTC. Translated: CARSAGLAGGPLLSEQYF.

This clone was counted only a few times. This chain connects TRBV7-2 to TRBJ2-3; perhaps TRBD2 as D (6 bases). The CDR3 totals 14 residues. Trimming removed 7 bases from V and 4 bases from J, with 15 bases in between. Germline V lookup: CDR1 SGHTA, CDR2 FQGNSA. The CDR3 spells CASTNLAYADTQYF. In DNA form, the CDR3 reads TGTGCCAGCACCAATCTAGCGTATGCAGATACGCAGTATTTT.